Described below is a single TCR beta chain sequence and its context. The sample belongs to a study of OX40 agonist ivuxolimab in advanced cancers. Whole-study context: Dose-escalation cases comprised hepatocellular carcinoma, melanoma, renal cell or head and neck cancer. Prior therapy, whether anti-PD-1, anti-PD-L1 or anti-CTLA-4, was allowed, and roughly 40% had some.

The CDR3 covers 15 residues. The V gene's germline CDR1 is SGHAT and CDR2 FQNNGV. Trimming stripped 5 bases from V and 1 base from J, with 14 bases between. Produced via immunoSEQ multiplex PCR; TCRdb's table is partial and in-frame only. The table lists roughly 30,000 clones, around 90% of them singletons. The material sequenced was CD4+ or CD8+ T cells sorted from blood, taken in a trial of the OX40 agonist ivuxolimab. The rearrangement links TRBV11-2 to TRBJ1-1, with D tentatively TRBD1 (5 bases). This receptor was identified in an adult with an advanced solid tumor such as melanoma, head and neck, liver or kidney cancer. The CDR3 DNA sequence: TGTGCCAGCAGCCTAGGGGAGGGTGGGAACACTGAAGCTTTCTTT. Amino acid sequence: CASSLGEGGNTEAFF.